Sequencing of this TCR beta chain was carried out in a study of blood T cell repertoires in COVID-19. CDR3 length: 17 amino acids. Trimming at V came to 5 bases and at J to 6 bases, leaving 18 bases not matched to a gene. Germline assignment: CDR1 MNHEY and CDR2 SVGEGT. The data were produced by immunoSEQ multiplex PCR, yet TCRdb's version contains in-frame clones alone and is incomplete. Of about 58,000 clones listed, 80% to 90% are singletons. Specimen: peripheral blood. The sequence was collected from a woman in her 70s with active COVID-19. V gene TRBV6-2 or TRBV6-3 combines with J gene TRBJ2-7; 8 nucleotides line up with TRBD1. CDR3 amino acids: CASSADRDSTVASEQYF. The CDR3 coding sequence is TGTGCCAGCAGTGCGGACAGGGACAGCACCGTCGCGTCCGAGCAGTACTTC.